A selection of T cell receptor beta chains follows, all from one sample in a study of cytomegalovirus exposure and HLA in healthy donors. Clones were sequenced by immunoSEQ multiplex PCR, and TCRdb holds only the in-frame ones, with some missing. This table holds some 120,000 clones, 74% found once. Specimen: PBMCs. These receptors originate from a human donor in good health. Both conserved end residues are part of each CDR3. A D gene is named only where the DNA matches it firmly. A clone size is listed for some rows: how often the clone was seen (once, few, many), or a class if it is expanded.

J gene	D gene	V gene	CDR3 length	clone size	CDR3 DNA	CDR3 protein
TRBJ1-1	TRBD1	TRBV5-6	14	once	TGTGCCAGCAGCCGGGGGACAGGGAACACTGAAGCTTTCTTT	CASSRGTGNTEAFF
TRBJ2-7	TRBD1	TRBV2	14	once	TGTGCCAGCGTAAGGGACAGGGTATCGTACGAGCAGTACTTC	CASVRDRVSYEQYF
TRBJ2-3	NA	TRBV5-1	15	once	TGCGCCAGCAGCTTGATTGGAGGGAGAACAGATACGCAGTATTTT	CASSLIGGRTDTQYF
TRBJ1-5	TRBD1	TRBV7-8	16	NA	TGTGCCAGCAGCCCTAGGACAGGGGGCCGCCAGGTGTCCCAGCATTTT	CASSPRTGGRQVSQHF
TRBJ1-1	TRBD1	TRBV6-5	15	NA	TGTGCCAGCAGTAGTGGACAGGGGCTTGCCTCTGAAGCTTTCTTT	CASSSGQGLASEAFF
TRBJ2-7	TRBD1	TRBV30	14	NA	TGTGCCTGGAGTTATACAGGGGGCCCCTACGAGCAGTACTTC	CAWSYTGGPYEQYF
TRBJ1-4	NA	TRBV9	14	NA	TGTGCCAGCAGCGTAGTCCCTACTAATGAAAAACTGTTTTTT	CASSVVPTNEKLFF
TRBJ2-5	TRBD2	TRBV19	15	NA	TGTGCCAGTAGTGATACTAGCGGACACCAAGAGACCCAGTACTTC	CASSDTSGHQETQYF
TRBJ2-1	TRBD1	TRBV2	15	NA	TGTGCCAGCAGTGGTGCAGGGGGCTTATGGGATGAGCAGTTCTTC	CASSGAGGLWDEQFF
TRBJ1-1	NA	TRBV7-3	13	few	TGTGCCAGCAGCCACGGGTCCAACACTGAAGCTTTCTTT	CASSHGSNTEAFF
TRBJ1-4	NA	TRBV28	15	NA	TGTGCCAGCAGTGTAACAGGGTCAACTAATGAAAAACTGTTTTTT	CASSVTGSTNEKLFF
TRBJ2-7	NA	TRBV20-1	10	NA	TGCAGTGCTATATCTGTCGAGCAGTACTTC	CSAISVEQYF
TRBJ2-1	TRBD2	TRBV9	14	NA	TGTGCCAGCAATGGACTAGCGGGTGATCGCGAGCAGTTCTTC	CASNGLAGDREQFF
TRBJ2-3	NA	TRBV5-1	17	NA	TGCGCCAGCGCAGGAATTGGAGGAGTGGGGGGGCGTAATTTGCAGTATTTT	CASAGIGGVGGRNLQYF
TRBJ2-3	NA	TRBV27	16	NA	TGTGCCAGCATCCCCGGGAGGGGGCTCAGCACAGATACGCAGTATTTT	CASIPGRGLSTDTQYF
TRBJ1-5	NA	TRBV2	15	NA	TGTGCCAGCAGTGAGACAGGTGGCAGCAATCAGCCCCAGCATTTT	CASSETGGSNQPQHF
TRBJ2-1	NA	TRBV20-1	11	few	TGCAGTGCGACTAGCTACAATGAGCAGTTCTTC	CSATSYNEQFF
TRBJ1-5	NA	TRBV6-6	16	few	TGTGCCAGCAGTTACTCGTTAGATTATAGCAATCAGCCCCAGCATTTT	CASSYSLDYSNQPQHF
TRBJ1-1	NA	TRBV7-2	13	NA	TGTGCCAGCAGCCCCCGTCGATTCGAAGGAGATCTCTTT	CASSPRRFEGDLF
TRBJ2-7	TRBD2	TRBV9	15	NA	TGTGCCAGCAGCGTGGGGACTAGCGCCGCCTACGAGCAGTACTTC	CASSVGTSAAYEQYF
TRBJ1-1	NA	TRBV6-5	13	NA	TGTGCCAGCAGCCGTAGAATTAGCGAGGAAGCTTTCTTT	CASSRRISEEAFF
TRBJ2-7	TRBD2	TRBV19	11	NA	TGTGCCAGTTCCTCGGGACTAGCGTTGTACTTC	CASSSGLALYF
TRBJ1-1	NA	TRBV4-1	16	NA	TGCGCCAGCAGCCAAACTCAGGGCAGCGTGAACACTGAAGCTTTCTTT	CASSQTQGSVNTEAFF
TRBJ2-6	NA	TRBV9	20	NA	TGTGCCAGCAGCGTAAGGCTGCAGACAGGCTTAAACTCTGGGGCCAACGTCCTGACTTTC	CASSVRLQTGLNSGANVLTF
TRBJ1-2	TRBD1	TRBV4-1	14	once	TGCGCCAGCAGCCAAGGGGGGACAGGGCTGGGCTACACCTTC	CASSQGGTGLGYTF
TRBJ2-5	NA	TRBV5-1	13	once	TGCGCCAGCAGCTTGGTCGGGGAAGAGACCCAGTACTTC	CASSLVGEETQYF
TRBJ2-1	TRBD2	TRBV5-1	15	few	TGCGCCAGCAGCCTCGCTGGACTAGCCGGCAATGAGCAGTTCTTC	CASSLAGLAGNEQFF
TRBJ2-1	TRBD1	TRBV5-4	14	NA	TGTGCCAGCGGATGGAGGACAGGGTACAATGAGCAGTTCTTC	CASGWRTGYNEQFF
TRBJ1-1	NA	TRBV25-1	13	NA	TGTGCCAGCAGTCGCGTCCAGAACACTGAAGCTTTCTTT	CASSRVQNTEAFF
TRBJ1-5	NA	TRBV28	14	NA	TGTGCCAGCAGTTTGTACAGGGGCAATCAGCCCCAGCATTTT	CASSLYRGNQPQHF
TRBJ2-3	TRBD2	TRBV15	17	NA	TGTGCCACCAGCAGAGACCGGACTAGCGGGGCCACAGATACGCAGTATTTT	CATSRDRTSGATDTQYF
TRBJ2-7	NA	TRBV19	16	NA	TGTGCCAGTAGCCCTTACTCCGGCAGTGGGCAGTACGAGCAGTACTTC	CASSPYSGSGQYEQYF
TRBJ2-1	TRBD2	TRBV5-6	15	few	TGTGCCAGCAGCTCAGCCGGGACTACCCTAAGTGAGCAGTTCTTC	CASSSAGTTLSEQFF
TRBJ2-7	NA	TRBV4-2	15	few	TGTGCCAGCAGCCAGGGAGACGGGAGCTCCTACGAGCAGTACTTC	CASSQGDGSSYEQYF
TRBJ1-6	TRBD1	TRBV9	14	once	TGTGCCAGCAGCGGACAGGGGGCTTACTCACCCCTCCACTTT	CASSGQGAYSPLHF
TRBJ2-7	NA	TRBV7-2	14	NA	TGTGCCAGCAGTACCCGACGGAGGCTAAACGAGCAGTACTTC	CASSTRRRLNEQYF
TRBJ2-7	NA	TRBV30	12	NA	TGTGCCTGGAGTGTGGCTCGCTACGAGCAGTACTTC	CAWSVARYEQYF
TRBJ2-3	TRBD2	TRBV6-1	16	NA	TGTGCCAGCAGTGCCGGGACTAGACTTAGCACAGATACGCAGTATTTT	CASSAGTRLSTDTQYF
TRBJ2-3	TRBD2	TRBV29-1	15	NA	TGCAGCGTTGAAAAGGCGACTAGCGGAGGAGATACGCAGTATTTT	CSVEKATSGGDTQYF
TRBJ1-6	NA	TRBV5-5	15	once	TGTGCCAGCAAGCAGGGACGGGGGGATAATTCACCCCTCCACTTT	CASKQGRGDNSPLHF
TRBJ1-4	TRBD1	TRBV28	14	NA	TGTGCCAGCAGAACCAGACAGGGGGGAAAAAAACTGTTTTTT	CASRTRQGGKKLFF
TRBJ1-1	NA	TRBV9	18	NA	TGTGCCAGCAGCAGTAGGAGAGTGTCGGGGGGAGTTGACACTGAAGCTTTCTTT	CASSSRRVSGGVDTEAFF
TRBJ2-2	NA	TRBV21-1	15	once	TGTGCCAGCAGCAATGACAGAAGGGGGACCGGGGAGCTGTTTTTT	CASSNDRRGTGELFF
TRBJ2-6	TRBD2	TRBV5-1	17	NA	TGCGCCAGCAGCTTGGCTAGCGGATCCTCTGGGGCCAACGTCCTGACTTTC	CASSLASGSSGANVLTF
TRBJ2-7	NA	TRBV6-6	15	NA	TGTGCCAGCAGTTACCCCTGGGGGCAATCCTACGAGCAGTACTTC	CASSYPWGQSYEQYF
TRBJ2-2	NA	TRBV7-3	12	few	TGTGCCAGCAGCTTAATAACCGGGGAGCTGTTTTTT	CASSLITGELFF
TRBJ2-7	TRBD2	TRBV2	15	NA	TGTGCCAGCAGTGATACTAGCGGCCTGTCCTACGAGCAGTACTTC	CASSDTSGLSYEQYF
TRBJ1-1	NA	TRBV18	16	NA	TGTGCCAGCTCTCAAGGGGCAGGGCAAGGGGTCATTGAAGCTTTCTTT	CASSQGAGQGVIEAFF
TRBJ1-5	TRBD1	TRBV19	14	NA	TGTGCCAGTAGCTCAGACAGGGGACTCCGGCCCCAGCATTTT	CASSSDRGLRPQHF
TRBJ2-5	NA	TRBV5-4	15	NA	TGTGCCAGCAGCTTGCAGGGGCCATCGACGGAGACCCAGTACTTC	CASSLQGPSTETQYF
TRBJ2-3	NA	TRBV6-4	15	NA	TGTGCCAGCAGACCCCTAGCATACAGCACAGATACGCAGTATTTT	CASRPLAYSTDTQYF
TRBJ2-7	NA	TRBV7-9	14	NA	TGTGCCAGCAGTCTTGGCTTCATCGGGGACGAGCAGTACTTC	CASSLGFIGDEQYF
TRBJ2-1	NA	TRBV9	15	NA	TGTGCCAGCAGCGTTAGCGGTCCATCCTACAATGAGCAGTTCTTC	CASSVSGPSYNEQFF
TRBJ1-1	NA	TRBV6-5	11	NA	TGTGCCAGCAGCAGTGGCACTGAAGCTTTCTTT	CASSSGTEAFF
TRBJ2-1	TRBD2	TRBV4-3	16	NA	TGCGCCAGCAGCCAAGATGGGACTAGCGGGGAGTGGGAGCAGTTCTTC	CASSQDGTSGEWEQFF
TRBJ1-5	TRBD1	TRBV7-8	14	few	TGTGCCAGCAGCTTGGGACAGCGCAATCAGCCCCAGCATTTT	CASSLGQRNQPQHF
TRBJ1-2	NA	TRBV18	15	NA	TGTGCCAGCTCACCACCGCAGGGAAGAATATATGGCTACACCTTC	CASSPPQGRIYGYTF
TRBJ2-7	TRBD1	TRBV7-9	15	NA	TGTTCCAGCAGCTTTAATATCGGACAGGACTACGAGCAGTACTTC	CSSSFNIGQDYEQYF
TRBJ2-7	NA	TRBV21-1	15	NA	TGTGCCAGCAGCAAAGTTTCCAGCGGGACCAACGAGCAGTACTTC	CASSKVSSGTNEQYF
TRBJ2-2	TRBD1	TRBV5-1	17	NA	TGCGCCAGCAGCCGGATTGGCGGGACAGGGAACACCGGGGAGCTGTTTTTT	CASSRIGGTGNTGELFF